This passage covers 19 T cell receptor beta chains from one sample sequenced in a study of OX40 agonist ivuxolimab in advanced cancers. Sequencing was performed with immunoSEQ multiplex PCR; in TCRdb, only in-frame clones are kept and a portion is missing. The table has over 60,000 clones, 80% to 90% seen once; the top ten hold around 0.9%. Material: CD4+ or CD8+ T cells sorted from blood, obtained in a trial of the OX40 agonist ivuxolimab. Receptors originate from an adult with an advanced solid tumor such as melanoma, head and neck, liver or kidney cancer.

The J gene is TRBJ2-7, the V gene TRBV4-2; TRBD2 matches 8 bases. Looked up from germline, CDR1 is LGHNA and CDR2 is YNFKEQ. The length of the CDR3 is 13 residues. V shed 5 bases and J 4 bases; nucleotides not matched to a gene: 4. CDR3 protein: CASSLASGYEQYF. The CDR3 coding sequence is TGTGCCAGCAGCTTGGCTAGCGGGTACGAGCAGTACTTC.

The chain joins TRBV5-4 to TRBJ2-5; weak D call: TRBD2 (6 bases). This CDR3 is built from 13 residues. Trimming pared 2 bases from V and 10 bases from J, leaving 15 bases between. From germline, CDR1 is SGHNT and CDR2 YYREEE (reference sequence). The CDR3 DNA reads as TGTGCCAGCAGCTTTTTCGGCAGGGAGGTCCAGTACTTC. This codes for CASSFFGREVQYF. Combining the CDR3 with reference TRBV5-4 and TRBJ2-5 gives the whole variable domain ETGVTQSPTHLIKTRGQQVTLRCSSQSGHNTVSWYQQALGQGPQFIFQYYREEENGRGNFPPRFSGLQFPNYSSELNVNALELDDSALYLCASSFFGREVQYFGPGTRLLVL.

This clone was seen once. CDR3 DNA sequence: TGCGCCAGCAGCTTGGCCGGAAGCGGGGCACAAGATACGCAGTATTTT. This translates into CASSLAGSGAQDTQYF. This chain connects TRBV5-1 to TRBJ2-3; 7 bases are a match to TRBD2. This CDR3 is built from 16 residues. Germline V gene sequence: CDR1 SGHRS, CDR2 YFSETQ. With 0 bases clipped from V and 5 bases from J, the junction kept 9 bases outside the gene matches. The full variable domain, its missing parts supplied by reference TRBV5-1 and TRBJ2-3, is KAGVTQTPRYLIKTRGQQVTLSCSPISGHRSVSWYQQTPGQGLQFLFEYFSETQRNKGNFPGRFSGRQFSNSRSEMNVSTLELGDSALYLCASSLAGSGAQDTQYFGPGTRLTVL.

On this clone itself: One end of the junction fails to match germline, which may point to a read error. The chain uses TRBV2 and TRBJ2-7; the D gene is possibly TRBD1 (6 bases). The CDR3 covers 13 residues. Germline CDR1 is SNHLY and CDR2 is FYNNEI. CDR3 DNA: TGTGCCAGCAGTGTCGGGACAACCTACCAGCAGTACTTC. Encoded protein: CASSVGTTYQQYF. Drawing the rest from reference TRBV2 and TRBJ2-7, the complete variable domain is EPEVTQTPSHQVTQMGQEVILRCVPISNHLYFYWYRQILGQKVEFLVSFYNNEISEKSEIFDDQFSVERPDGSNFTLKIRSTKLEDSAMYFCASSVGTTYQQYFGPGTRLTVT.

The V and J genes are TRBV6-6 and TRBJ2-1; TRBD1 might be the D (7 bases). Trimming shortened V by 6 bases and J by 7 bases, and 22 bases separated the two germline ends. This CDR3 contains 16 residues. Germline assignment: CDR1 MNHNY and CDR2 SVGAGI (reference sequence). The CDR3 coding sequence is TGTGCCAGCAGATCACGCGGTCAGGGGGGAACTAATGAGCAGTTCTTC. Translated, it gives CASRSRGQGGTNEQFF.

The chain joins TRBV18 to TRBJ2-6; the D gene is possibly TRBD1 (6 bases). V was shortened by 4 bases and J by 4 bases, with 14 bases between the two germline ends. The CDR3 contains 16 residues. CDR1 and CDR2 (germline): KGHSH, LQKENI. The CDR3 sequence is CASSQTGPAGANVLTF. CDR3 bases: TGTGCCAGCTCACAGACAGGTCCCGCAGGGGCCAACGTCCTGACTTTC.

This clone has more than one count but fewer than ten. For the CDR3, the DNA is TGTGCCAGCAGCTTAGGAGACAGAACAACTAATGAAAAACTGTTTTTT. Protein sequence: CASSLGDRTTNEKLFF. The chain is built from TRBV7-9 and TRBJ1-4, with D possibly TRBD1 on 5 matching bases. The V and J ends lost 1 base and 0 bases respectively, with 9 bases between them. CDR3 length equals 16 residues. Germline V gene lookup returns CDR1 SEHNR and CDR2 FQNEAQ (reference sequence).

The V gene is TRBV28, the J gene TRBJ1-4, with D tentatively TRBD1 (5 bases). This CDR3 is built from 13 residues. From germline, CDR1 is MDHEN and CDR2 SYDVKM. The ends were cut back, 4 bases at V and 15 bases at J, with 18 bases in the middle. This chain's CDR3 is CASSSGARGWVFF. CDR3 in DNA: TGTGCCAGCAGTTCCGGGGCCCGAGGTTGGGTGTTTTTT. The full variable domain, rest sourced from reference TRBV28 and TRBJ1-4, is DVKVTQSSRYLVKRTGEKVFLECVQDMDHENMFWYRQDPGLGLRLIYFSYDVKMKEKGDIPEGYSVSREKKERFSLILESASTNQTSMYLCASSSGARGWVFFGSGTQLSVL.

This clone showed up just once. As DNA, the CDR3 is TGCAGCGTTGATGGGGGGGGTGATACGCAGTATTTT. Its translation: CSVDGGGDTQYF. J is TRBJ2-3 and V is TRBV29-1; 7 nucleotides match TRBD2. Per the germline V gene, CDR1 is SQVTM and CDR2 is ANQGSEA. With 3 bases clipped from V and 6 bases from J, the junction kept 3 bases outside the gene matches. This CDR3 region has 12 residues.

The chain joins TRBV7-3 to TRBJ2-7; 7 positions match TRBD2. The CDR3 covers 13 residues. V shed 5 bases and J 7 bases; nucleotides not matched to a gene: 8. Germline-derived CDR1 and CDR2 are SGHTA and FQGTGA. The CDR3 protein is CASSPKVGGEQYF. CDR3 in DNA: TGTGCCAGCAGCCCGAAGGTGGGGGGGGAGCAGTACTTC.

This sequence joins TRBV5-1 and TRBJ2-2; D is undetermined. Germline values: CDR1 SGHRS, CDR2 YFSETQ. V lost 1 base to trimming and J lost 0 bases, with 7 bases between them. The CDR3 sequence is 15 residues long. CDR3 loop: CASSLSPTNTGELFF. Here the CDR3 DNA reads TGCGCCAGCAGCTTGAGCCCAACGAACACCGGGGAGCTGTTTTTT.

The V call is TRBV4-1, the J call TRBJ2-3; TRBD2 matches 10 bases. The length of the CDR3 is 16 residues. CDR1 MGHRA and CDR2 YSYEKL come from the germline V gene. Trimming at V came to 6 bases and at J to 4 bases, leaving 10 bases not matched to a gene. This CDR3 reads CASRPTGLAEADTQYF. The CDR3 coding sequence is TGCGCCAGCAGGCCCACCGGACTAGCGGAGGCAGATACGCAGTATTTT.

The V and J genes are TRBV2 and TRBJ1-3; D is uncertain. Germline CDR1 reads SNHLY; CDR2 reads FYNNEI. The CDR3 runs to 14 residues. Trimming left V 6 bases short and J 2 bases short, with 11 bases between. The CDR3 spells CASSETGTGNTIYF. The CDR3 DNA reads as TGTGCCAGCAGCGAGACCGGGACTGGAAACACCATATATTTT.

V is TRBV7-6 and J is TRBJ2-7; D possibly corresponds to TRBD1 (6 bases). The germline CDR1 and CDR2 sequences are SGHVS and FNYEAQ. The CDR3 is 13 residues long. V gave up 0 bases and J gave up 9 bases, with 12 bases separating them. The CDR3 sequence is CASSLALRGMQYF. For the CDR3, the DNA is TGTGCCAGCAGCTTAGCCTTGAGGGGGATGCAGTACTTC.

This clone was observed a single time. This chain joins TRBV18 and TRBJ2-3; perhaps TRBD1 as D (6 bases). Germline loops: CDR1 KGHSH, CDR2 LQKENI. There are 15 residues in the CDR3. Trimming pared 4 bases from V and 2 bases from J, leaving 13 bases between. Here the CDR3 reads CASSQTRTDTDTQYF. For the CDR3, the DNA is TGTGCCAGCTCACAGACAAGGACAGACACAGATACGCAGTATTTT.

V usage is TRBV5-6 and J usage is TRBJ2-6; possible D gene TRBD2, 6 bases. The ends were cut back, 7 bases at V and 1 base at J, with 21 bases in the middle. This CDR3 has 18 amino acids. Per the germline V gene, CDR1 is SGHDT and CDR2 is YYEEEE. This CDR3 reads CASERRQSRGSGANVLTF. CDR3 DNA: TGTGCCAGCGAGCGTCGACAATCTCGGGGGTCTGGGGCCAACGTCCTGACTTTC. The full variable domain, rest sourced from reference TRBV5-6 and TRBJ2-6, is DAGVTQSPTHLIKTRGQQVTLRCSPKSGHDTVSWYQQALGQGPQFIFQYYEEEERQRGNFPDRFSGHQFPNYSSELNVNALLLGDSALYLCASERRQSRGSGANVLTFGAGSRLTVL.

The chain joins TRBV28 to TRBJ1-5, with D unresolved. The germline CDR1 and CDR2 sequences are MDHEN and SYDVKM. V was clipped by 5 bases and J by 0 bases, with 5 bases between them. The CDR3 length is 13 residues. This CDR3 is CASSPDSNQPQHF. DNA of the CDR3: TGTGCCAGCAGTCCGGATAGCAATCAGCCCCAGCATTTT.

The V and J genes are TRBV28 and TRBJ1-6; no clear D. Germline V CDR1 and CDR2: MDHEN, SYDVKM. V lost 7 bases and J lost 0, with 7 bases in between. The CDR3 covers 14 residues. This chain's CDR3 is CASTQGSYNSPLHF. DNA for the CDR3: TGTGCCAGCACGCAAGGCTCCTATAATTCACCCCTCCACTTT.

The CDR3, as DNA: TGTGCCAGCAGCCGGGAAGGGGACAGGCGTCTTGGCTACACCTTC. Its protein product is CASSREGDRRLGYTF. V gene TRBV5-4 combines with J gene TRBJ1-2, with TRBD1 matching 8 bases. This CDR3 is built from 15 residues. Per germline, CDR1 SGHNT and CDR2 YYREEE (reference sequence). The J segment lost 7 bases and the V segment lost 4 bases, leaving 12 bases of the junction unmatched.